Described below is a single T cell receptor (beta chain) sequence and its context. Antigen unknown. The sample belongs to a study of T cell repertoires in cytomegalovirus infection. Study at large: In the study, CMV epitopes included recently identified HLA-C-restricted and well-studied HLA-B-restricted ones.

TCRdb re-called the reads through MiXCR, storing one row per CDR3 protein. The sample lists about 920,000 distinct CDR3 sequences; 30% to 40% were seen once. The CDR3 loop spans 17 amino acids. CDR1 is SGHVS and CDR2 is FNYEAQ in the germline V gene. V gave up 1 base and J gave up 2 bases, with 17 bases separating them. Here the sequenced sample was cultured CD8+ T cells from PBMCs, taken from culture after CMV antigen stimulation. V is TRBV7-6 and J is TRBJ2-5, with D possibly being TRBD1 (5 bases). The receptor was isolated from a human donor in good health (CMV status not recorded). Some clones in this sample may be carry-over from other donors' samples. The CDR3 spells CASSLGFQDTPQETQYF. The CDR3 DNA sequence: TGTGCCAGCAGCTTAGGTTTCCAGGACACCCCTCAAGAGACCCAGTACTTC.